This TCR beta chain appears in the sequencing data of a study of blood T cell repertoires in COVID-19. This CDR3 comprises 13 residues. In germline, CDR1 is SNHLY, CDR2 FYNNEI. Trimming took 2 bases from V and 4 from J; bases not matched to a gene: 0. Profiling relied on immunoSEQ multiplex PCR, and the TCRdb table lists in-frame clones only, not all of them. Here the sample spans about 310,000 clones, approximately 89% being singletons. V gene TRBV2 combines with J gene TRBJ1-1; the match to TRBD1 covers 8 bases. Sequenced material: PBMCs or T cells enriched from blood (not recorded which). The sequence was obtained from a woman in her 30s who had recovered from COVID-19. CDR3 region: CASSEQGATEAFF. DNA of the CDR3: TGTGCCAGCAGTGAACAGGGGGCCACTGAAGCTTTCTTT.